The clone carrying this T cell receptor (beta chain) has only a few counts. Its antigen remains unknown. The data stem from a study of CD8 T cells in Susac syndrome. The RNA input was about 0.45 to 1 ug, and it was reverse transcribed with random hexamers. Each CDR3 protein gets one entry after TCRdb re-called the immunoSEQ multiplex PCR reads with MiXCR. Among more than 95,000 distinct CDR3 sequences listed, 93% were seen once. Points from the study as a whole: As the study acknowledged, the number of individuals in its TCR sequencing and HLA analysis was relatively small.

Deletions cut 5 bases from V and 5 bases from J, with 3 bases between. This CDR3 has 11 amino acids. The sequencing input was CD4+ T cells from PBMCs. This receptor was identified in a human donor with multiple sclerosis. The V gene is TRBV12-3 or TRBV12-4, the J gene TRBJ2-2, with no clear D. The CDR3 spells CASSRTGELFF. In DNA, the CDR3 is TGTGCCAGCAGTCGTACCGGGGAGCTGTTTTTT.